The 32 T cell receptor beta chains below come from one sample, sequenced in a study of blood T cell repertoires in COVID-19. TCRdb's copy holds only in-frame clones and misses some; the assay was immunoSEQ multiplex PCR. The repertoire has roughly 30,000 clones, about 91% of them found once; the top ten carry approximately 50%. The sequencing input was peripheral blood. All receptors come from a human donor with acute or convalescent COVID-19. The donor label of this sample is uncertain.

In its sample, this clone was seen once. The chain joins TRBV14 to TRBJ2-3, with D tentatively TRBD1 (6 bases). Germline V gene lookup returns CDR1 SGHDN and CDR2 FVKESK. This CDR3 region has 15 residues. V lost 1 base and J 1 base, leaving 9 bases between the germline ends. The CDR3 region has the DNA TGTGCCAGCAGCCAAGTTGGGGGCCGCACAGATACGCAGTATTTT. It translates to CASSQVGGRTDTQYF.

The chain has TRBV9 and TRBJ1-1, with D uncertain. Germline loops: CDR1 SGDLS, CDR2 YYNGEE. There are 13 residues in the CDR3. Trimming took off 9 bases at V and 0 bases at J, with 12 bases between the two ends. The CDR3 sequence: CATAADLNTEAFF. The CDR3 DNA sequence: TGTGCCACCGCCGCCGACTTGAACACTGAAGCTTTCTTT.

The chain employs TRBV19 and TRBJ1-5; perhaps TRBD1 as D (5 bases). V lost 6 bases to trimming and J lost 6 bases, with 12 bases between them. Germline V gene lookup returns CDR1 LNHDA and CDR2 SQIVND (reference sequence). There are 13 residues in the CDR3. The CDR3 DNA follows: TGTGCCAGTAGCCCCCCCGGGGGTCAGCCCCAGCATTTT. Protein sequence: CASSPPGGQPQHF.

This chain uses TRBV2 with TRBJ1-4; a weak D match, TRBD1 (5 bases). V gave up 7 bases and J gave up 3 bases, with 15 bases separating them. Germline V gene data show CDR1 as SNHLY and CDR2 as FYNNEI. CDR3 length equals 15 residues. CDR3 DNA sequence: TGTGCCAGCACCGAATCGGGGGTGGCTAATGAAAAACTGTTTTTT. Encoded protein: CASTESGVANEKLFF.

This sequence joins TRBV7-9 and TRBJ2-7; 10 bases align to TRBD2. There are 15 residues in the CDR3. After removal of 8 bases from V and 7 bases from J, the junction contained 14 bases not matched to a gene. Per the germline V gene, CDR1 is SEHNR and CDR2 is FQNEAQ (reference sequence). CDR3 sequence reads: CASGSGLAGAGEQYF. The CDR3 DNA is TGTGCCAGCGGTTCGGGCCTAGCGGGAGCGGGAGAGCAGTACTTC.

The chain is built from TRBV4-2 and TRBJ1-2, with TRBD1 matching over 9 bases. Losses at the gene ends were 6 bases for V and 3 bases for J; bases not matched to a gene: 11. The CDR3 spans 16 residues. From germline, CDR1 is LGHNA and CDR2 YNFKEQ. The CDR3 spells CASSPPGQGLDYGYTF. The DNA for the CDR3 is TGTGCCAGCAGTCCTCCGGGACAGGGTCTGGACTATGGCTACACCTTC.

CDR3 bases: TGTGCCAGCGGGACTAGCGGGAGGGCCAGCACAGATACGCAGTATTTT. Translation gives CASGTSGRASTDTQYF. This rearrangement joins TRBV9 to TRBJ2-3; 16 positions agree with TRBD2. Germline values: CDR1 SGDLS, CDR2 YYNGEE. The trim removed 7 bases at V and 0 bases at J, leaving 2 bases unmatched. The CDR3 covers 16 residues. The full variable domain, with the rest looked up from reference TRBV9 and TRBJ2-3, is DSGVTQTPKHLITATGQRVTLRCSPRSGDLSVYWYQQSLDQGLQFLIQYYNGEERAKGNILERFSAQQFPDLHSELNLSSLELGDSALYFCASGTSGRASTDTQYFGPGTRLTVL.

The J gene is TRBJ2-3, the V gene TRBV7-3; TRBD2 matches 10 bases. Germline V gene sequence: CDR1 SGHTA, CDR2 FQGTGA. Germline trimming cut 0 bases from V and 7 bases from J; bases unmatched to any gene: 7. The CDR3 extends over 16 amino acids. CDR3 residues: CASSLTASGSMNTQYF. In DNA, the CDR3 is TGTGCCAGCAGCTTAACGGCTAGCGGGAGTATGAATACGCAGTATTTT.

The chain uses TRBV5-4 and TRBJ2-1, with 10 bases that match TRBD2. J gave up 4 bases and V 3 bases, and 7 bases lay outside the gene matches. Germline values: CDR1 SGHNT, CDR2 YYREEE (reference sequence). The CDR3 consists of 16 residues. The CDR3 loop reads CASSSWLAGGYNEQFF. CDR3 DNA sequence: TGTGCCAGCAGCTCTTGGTTAGCGGGGGGATACAATGAGCAGTTCTTC.

This clone was detected only once. The V gene is TRBV11-2, the J gene TRBJ2-5; TRBD2 is a possible D gene (6 bases). The V gene's germline CDR1 is SGHAT and CDR2 FQNNGV. V lost 4 bases and J 4 bases, leaving 13 bases between the germline ends. CDR3 length equals 14 residues. The CDR3 is CASSWGGRGETQYF. The CDR3 region has the DNA TGTGCCAGCAGCTGGGGAGGAAGAGGAGAGACCCAGTACTTC.

The chain has TRBV6-5 and TRBJ1-4, with 8 bases that match TRBD1. The germline gives CDR1 MNHEY, CDR2 SVGAGI. The CDR3 runs 15 residues. With V trimmed by 5 bases and J by 7 bases, 9 bases remained unmatched. CDR3 DNA sequence: TGTGCCAGCAGTAAGGGACAGGTAGCCAGTGAAAAACTGTTTTTT. Residues: CASSKGQVASEKLFF.

This clone was observed once. The rearrangement joins TRBV18 to TRBJ1-2, with a weak D call TRBD1 (6 bases). The CDR3 has 15 residues. Germline V lookup: CDR1 KGHSH, CDR2 LQKENI. V dropped 5 bases and J dropped 4 bases, with 17 bases sitting between them. The CDR3 DNA sequence: TGTGCCAGCTCAATTCCGGACTTGGGGGCCTATGGCTACACCTTC. It codes for CASSIPDLGAYGYTF.

The rearrangement links TRBV30 to TRBJ1-3; maybe TRBD1 (6 bases). CDR1 GTSNPN and CDR2 SVGIG come from the germline V gene (reference sequence). The length of the CDR3 is 15 residues. The germline V and J ends were trimmed by 3 bases and 0 bases, with 12 bases remaining between them. The chain's CDR3 is CAWRRQAISGNTIYF. For the CDR3, the DNA is TGTGCCTGGAGAAGACAGGCTATCTCTGGAAACACCATATATTTT.

This chain joins TRBV6-5 and TRBJ2-3; TRBD2 might be the D (7 bases). The CDR3 consists of 13 residues. Trimming shortened V by 8 bases and J by 0 bases, and 9 bases separated the two germline ends. The germline V gene has CDR1 MNHEY and CDR2 SVGAGI. Here the CDR3 DNA reads TGTGCCAGCGGGGGGGCTAGCACAGATACGCAGTATTTT. Translated, it gives CASGGASTDTQYF.

The V and J genes are TRBV19 and TRBJ1-6; 8 positions agree with TRBD1. Trimming took 5 bases from V and 9 from J; bases not matched to a gene: 12. The CDR3 runs 16 residues. Germline lookup yields CDR1 LNHDA and CDR2 SQIVND (reference sequence). CDR3 protein: CASSSAAGQGISPLHF. CDR3 DNA: TGTGCCAGTAGTTCCGCCGCCGGACAGGGAATTTCACCCCTCCACTTT.

This clone has more than one count but fewer than ten. The J gene is TRBJ2-5, the V gene TRBV2; the match to TRBD2 covers 11 bases. V lost 6 bases and J lost 3; bases outside the gene matches: 12. This CDR3 contains 17 residues. Germline CDR1 reads SNHLY; CDR2 reads FYNNEI. Here the CDR3 reads CASREVSGGASKETQYF. CDR3 bases: TGTGCCAGCAGAGAGGTTAGCGGGGGGGCAAGCAAAGAGACCCAGTACTTC.

This clone was counted a few times. The chain joins TRBV4-3 to TRBJ1-5; D gene unclear. Germline V gene sequence: CDR1 LGHNA, CDR2 YSLEER. Trimming took 0 bases from V and 2 from J, leaving 11 bases between them. The CDR3 loop spans 16 amino acids. CDR3 DNA sequence: TGCGCCAGCAGCCAAGATTGGAACAGTGGCAATCAGCCCCAGCATTTT. Translated, it gives CASSQDWNSGNQPQHF.

The chain couples TRBV6-5 to TRBJ2-7; 13 bases match TRBD2. Trimming took 4 bases from V and 6 from J; bases not matched to a gene: 6. The V gene's germline CDR1 is MNHEY and CDR2 SVGAGI. This CDR3 contains 15 residues. The CDR3 protein is CASSSRTSGGGEQYV. In DNA form, the CDR3 reads TGTGCCAGCAGTTCCCGGACTAGCGGGGGCGGCGAGCAGTACGTC.

The rearrangement joins TRBV9 to TRBJ2-1; TRBD2 might be the D (5 bases). Trimming stripped 1 base from V and 0 bases from J, with 8 bases between. The CDR3 extends over 15 amino acids. The germline V gene has CDR1 SGDLS and CDR2 YYNGEE. The CDR3 loop reads CASSVRDGSYNEQFF. The CDR3 DNA reads as TGTGCCAGCAGCGTACGGGATGGCTCCTACAATGAGCAGTTCTTC.

This clone has more than one count but fewer than ten. The chain is built from TRBV5-6 and TRBJ1-4; the D gene is possibly TRBD1 (5 bases). The length of the CDR3 is 14 residues. V was pared by 2 bases and J by 8 bases, with 13 bases between. Germline V gene sequence: CDR1 SGHDT, CDR2 YYEEEE. The CDR3 DNA reads as TGTGCCAGCAGCTTTTTCCAGGGAGGAGAAAAACTGTTTTTT. This translates into CASSFFQGGEKLFF.

This chain connects TRBV2 to TRBJ1-1; no clear D gene. The CDR3 has 14 amino acids. Trimming left V 2 bases short and J 1 base short, with 8 bases between. Germline V gene lookup returns CDR1 SNHLY and CDR2 FYNNEI. CDR3 nucleotides: TGTGCCAGCAGTGAAACGGGATGGAACACTGAAGCTTTCTTT. Protein product: CASSETGWNTEAFF.

This chain links TRBV4-1 with TRBJ1-2; TRBD1 aligns across 7 bases. V shed 8 bases, J shed 3 bases, and the junction held 9 bases outside the gene matches. In germline, CDR1 is MGHRA, CDR2 YSYEKL. This CDR3 has 14 residues. CDR3 region: CASRRSRGDYGYTF. DNA for the CDR3: TGCGCCAGCCGCCGGTCCAGGGGGGACTATGGCTACACCTTC.

The V call is TRBV9, the J call TRBJ2-1; 9 nucleotides line up with TRBD2. This CDR3 comprises 15 residues. Germline V CDR1 and CDR2: SGDLS, YYNGEE. V trimming: 4 bases; J trimming: 8 bases; junction bases outside the gene matches: 10. The DNA for the CDR3 is TGTGCCAGCAGCCGTAGGCCCCAGCGGGAGGATGAGCAGTTCTTC. Its translation is CASSRRPQREDEQFF.

The chain has TRBV5-1 and TRBJ1-3; TRBD1 matches at 8 bases. The CDR3 totals 16 residues. The J segment lost 0 bases and the V segment lost 4 bases, leaving 6 bases of the junction unmatched. Looked up from germline, CDR1 is SGHRS and CDR2 is YFSETQ. CDR3 protein: CASSGGQESSGNTIYF. In DNA, the CDR3 is TGCGCCAGCAGCGGGGGACAGGAAAGCTCTGGAAACACCATATATTTT.

The chain has TRBV7-2 and TRBJ2-7; a weak D match, TRBD1 (6 bases). Trimming stripped 4 bases from V and 3 bases from J, with 13 bases between. Per germline, CDR1 SGHTA and CDR2 FQGNSA. The CDR3 has 14 amino acids. CDR3 region: CASSYRDTNYEQYF. CDR3 bases: TGTGCCAGCAGCTACCGGGACACCAACTACGAGCAGTACTTC.

The CDR3 region is CASSPRNSLYEQYF. CDR3 coding DNA: TGTGCCAGCTCACCACGCAACTCCCTCTACGAGCAGTACTTC. The chain is built from TRBV18 and TRBJ2-7; D is ambiguous. The V end lost 1 base, the J end lost 3 bases, and 10 bases lay between the germline ends. The CDR3 is 14 amino acids. CDR1 is KGHSH and CDR2 is LQKENI in the germline V gene.

In DNA form, the CDR3 reads TGTGCCAGCGGGACTAGCGGGGGAGGCTACAATGAGCAGTTCTTC. It yields the protein CASGTSGGGYNEQFF. This chain joins TRBV19 and TRBJ2-1; TRBD2 agrees at 14 bases. The V segment lost 9 bases and the J segment 3 bases; nucleotides outside the gene matches: 4. CDR3 length: 15 residues. Germline V gives CDR1 LNHDA, CDR2 SQIVND (reference sequence). The full variable domain, with the rest looked up from reference TRBV19 and TRBJ2-1, is DGGITQSPKYLFRKEGQNVTLSCEQNLNHDAMYWYRQDPGQGLRLIYYSQIVNDFQKGDIAEGYSVSREKKESFPLTVTSAQKNPTAFYLCASGTSGGGYNEQFFGPGTRLTVL.

This clone was observed once. This sequence joins TRBV30 and TRBJ1-6; D unclear. The CDR3 spans 15 residues. Trimming removed 0 bases at V and 10 bases at J, with 16 bases between. CDR1 and CDR2 from the germline V gene are GTSNPN and SVGIG (reference sequence). The CDR3 DNA reads TGTGCCTGGAGTGTACGAGGGTTCCAGAGCTCACCCCTCCACTTT. This gives the protein CAWSVRGFQSSPLHF.

The chain uses TRBV28 and TRBJ2-7; TRBD1 matches 8 bases. J was trimmed by 4 bases and V by 5 bases; bases with no gene match: 13. Looked up from germline, CDR1 is MDHEN and CDR2 is SYDVKM. The CDR3 totals 16 residues. The DNA for the CDR3 is TGTGCCAGCAGTCTTAACCCGAGGACAGGGATTTACGAGCAGTACGTC. Its translation is CASSLNPRTGIYEQYV.

This chain links TRBV5-1 with TRBJ2-1; a possible D gene is TRBD1 (6 bases). V was shortened by 0 bases and J by 7 bases, with 14 bases between the two germline ends. This CDR3 comprises 15 residues. Germline lookup yields CDR1 SGHRS and CDR2 YFSETQ. The CDR3 reads CASSLARGSRNEQFF. Here the CDR3 DNA reads TGCGCCAGCAGCTTGGCGAGGGGGTCCCGGAATGAGCAGTTCTTC.

This rearrangement joins TRBV20-1 to TRBJ1-1; possibly TRBD1 for D (6 bases). This CDR3 comprises 11 residues. CDR1 and CDR2 from the germline V gene are DFQATT and SNEGSKA (reference sequence). Trimming stripped 5 bases from V and 5 bases from J, with 9 bases between. The CDR3 DNA reads TGCAGTGCTTACAGGGCTACTGAAGCTTTCTTT. Its translation: CSAYRATEAFF.

J is TRBJ1-4 and V is TRBV4-3; the match to TRBD1 covers 9 bases. The V gene's germline CDR1 is LGHNA and CDR2 YSLEER. The CDR3 is 15 amino acids. J gave up 7 bases and V 3 bases, and 6 bases lay outside the gene matches. CDR3 DNA: TGCGCCAGCAGCCACGGGGGACAGGGAAGTGAAAAACTGTTTTTT. It translates to CASSHGGQGSEKLFF.